This T cell receptor (beta chain) was found in a study of shared clonotypes between healthy human individuals. Overall study context: Ranging from 18 to 49 in age, donors were a couple of women and a few men. General study points: The study generally estimated greater richness for naive than memory subsets. Clonotype sharing among donors was thought likely to change with sequencing depth.

The assay was immunoSEQ multiplex PCR, and TCRdb's table has in-frame clones only and misses some. The profile shows 2 million to 2.5 million clones, 85% to 95% of them singletons. As regards this clone: Its target is not known.

Trimming shortened V by 2 bases and J by 0 bases, and 10 bases separated the two germline ends. This CDR3 has 15 amino acids. Germline V gene lookup returns CDR1 KGHSH and CDR2 LQKENI. The chain joins TRBV18 to TRBJ1-2; D is ambiguous. This sequence originates from a man between 18 and 29 years old in good health. Sequencing used naive CD4+ T cells sorted from blood. Subset meaning: CD45RA+ positively selected. CDR3 coding DNA: TGTGCCAGCTCACCAGTCGACATCCCTAACTATGGCTACACCTTC. Translating it yields CASSPVDIPNYGYTF. Complete variable domain (other parts from reference TRBV18 and TRBJ1-2): NAGVMQNPRHLVRRRGQEARLRCSPMKGHSHVYWYRQLPEEGLKFMVYLQKENIIDESGMPKERFSAEFPKEGPSILRIQQVVRGDSAAYFCASSPVDIPNYGYTFGSGTRLTVV.